These 17 T cell receptor beta chains were all obtained from the same sample, sequenced in a study of blood T cell repertoires in COVID-19. TCRdb's copy holds only in-frame clones and misses some; the assay was immunoSEQ multiplex PCR. In the table there are approximately 280,000 clones, roughly 89% of which are singletons. Sequences were obtained from peripheral blood. The source of these receptors is a man in his forties with acute or convalescent COVID-19.

The chain carries TRBV5-1 and TRBJ2-3; 8 nucleotides align to TRBD2. With V trimmed by 1 base and J by 4 bases, 5 bases remained unmatched. The CDR3 sequence is 15 residues long. From germline, CDR1 is SGHRS and CDR2 YFSETQ. CDR3 sequence: CASSLIAGSADTQYF. The CDR3 nucleotides read TGCGCCAGCAGCTTGATAGCGGGGTCCGCAGATACGCAGTATTTT. Full variable domain (outside the CDR3, taken from reference TRBV5-1 and TRBJ2-3): KAGVTQTPRYLIKTRGQQVTLSCSPISGHRSVSWYQQTPGQGLQFLFEYFSETQRNKGNFPGRFSGRQFSNSRSEMNVSTLELGDSALYLCASSLIAGSADTQYFGPGTRLTVL.

V usage is TRBV25-1 and J usage is TRBJ1-1; TRBD1 agrees at 8 bases. Unmatched junction bases numbered 7, after V lost 8 bases and J lost 5 bases. This CDR3 spans 13 amino acids. The germline CDR1 and CDR2 sequences are MGHDK and SYGVNS. This chain's CDR3 is CASGRQGRTEAFF. The CDR3 nucleotides are TGTGCCAGCGGCCGACAGGGGAGGACTGAAGCTTTCTTT.

The chain carries TRBV7-2 and TRBJ2-1, with TRBD1 as a possible D gene (6 bases). The V end lost 5 bases, the J end lost 7 bases, and 15 bases lay between the germline ends. This CDR3 region has 14 residues. Germline lookup yields CDR1 SGHTA and CDR2 FQGNSA. This chain's CDR3 is CASSGVIRGNEQFF. The CDR3, as DNA: TGTGCCAGCAGCGGGGTTATCAGGGGAAATGAGCAGTTCTTC.

This chain links TRBV3-1 (or the pseudogene TRBV3-2) with TRBJ1-1; D might be TRBD1 (5 bases). The CDR3 loop spans 14 amino acids. V was pared by 5 bases and J by 4 bases, with 14 bases between. Germline V CDR1 and CDR2: LGHDT, YNNKEL (reference sequence). CDR3 coding DNA: TGTGCCAGCAGCTCGCTGGTGGGGGGCACTGAAGCTTTCTTT. Translated: CASSSLVGGTEAFF.

This clone has just one count. The rearrangement uses TRBV19 and TRBJ1-6; D unclear. CDR3 length: 14 residues. V shed 6 bases and J shed 7 bases, with 13 bases lying between them. Looked up from germline, CDR1 is LNHDA and CDR2 is SQIVND (reference sequence). The CDR3 loop reads CASSVSGVNSPLHF. Here the CDR3 DNA reads TGTGCCAGTAGCGTATCCGGGGTAAATTCACCCCTCCACTTT.

This clone was seen once. J is TRBJ2-7 and V is TRBV10-1; 9 bases match TRBD2. V gave up 0 bases and J gave up 3 bases; unmatched junction bases: 3. The CDR3 is 15 residues long. CDR1 and CDR2 from the germline V gene are WNHNN and SYGVQD (reference sequence). DNA of the CDR3: TGCGCCAGCAGTGAGTCGGGCGGGGGGGACTACGAGCAGTACTTC. Translating it yields CASSESGGGDYEQYF.

This chain links TRBV6-5 with TRBJ2-3; perhaps TRBD2 as D (6 bases). Germline loops: CDR1 MNHEY, CDR2 SVGAGI. V lost 9 bases and J 5 bases, leaving 18 bases between the germline ends. The CDR3 spans 14 residues. DNA of the CDR3: TGTGCCAGTCGGGAGTACCTTGGACTAGATACGCAGTATTTT. It codes for CASREYLGLDTQYF.

This clone was seen just once. The rearrangement links TRBV2 to TRBJ1-5; D not resolved. CDR3 length: 15 amino acids. The V end lost 6 bases, the J end lost 0 bases, and 12 bases lay between the germline ends. Per the germline V gene, CDR1 is SNHLY and CDR2 is FYNNEI. Here the CDR3 DNA reads TGTGCCAGCAGCGGGAGATATTATAGCAATCAGCCCCAGCATTTT. Translation gives CASSGRYYSNQPQHF. Variable domain in full (rest from reference TRBV2 and TRBJ1-5): EPEVTQTPSHQVTQMGQEVILRCVPISNHLYFYWYRQILGQKVEFLVSFYNNEISEKSEIFDDQFSVERPDGSNFTLKIRSTKLEDSAMYFCASSGRYYSNQPQHFGDGTRLSIL.

This clone was recorded once. The V call is TRBV11-2, the J call TRBJ2-7; 7 nucleotides line up with TRBD1. In germline, CDR1 is SGHAT, CDR2 FQNNGV. V shed 0 bases, J shed 11 bases, and the junction held 13 bases outside the gene matches. The CDR3 loop spans 15 amino acids. The CDR3: CASSLDSGQAYLKYF. The CDR3 coding sequence is TGTGCCAGCAGCTTAGATTCCGGACAGGCCTATTTGAAGTACTTC.

This clone was observed a single time. The chain uses TRBV6-5 and TRBJ1-6; D not resolved. The germline V gene has CDR1 MNHEY and CDR2 SVGAGI. This CDR3 contains 15 residues. V shed 6 bases and J shed 1 base, with 10 bases lying between them. The CDR3 here is CASSPGGSYNSPLHF. CDR3 sequence (DNA): TGTGCCAGCAGCCCAGGAGGGTCCTATAATTCACCCCTCCACTTT.

The chain combines TRBV25-1 with TRBJ2-7, with 8 bases matching TRBD1. The CDR3 loop spans 17 amino acids. Trimming removed 3 bases from V and 5 bases from J; junction bases left unmatched: 15. CDR1 and CDR2 from the germline V gene are MGHDK and SYGVNS. The CDR3 loop is CASSESNPGQGGNEQYF. In DNA, the CDR3 is TGTGCCAGCAGTGAGAGCAATCCCGGACAGGGTGGGAACGAGCAGTACTTC.

The gene calls are TRBV6-5 and TRBJ1-1; D remains unclear. Trimming shortened V by 5 bases and J by 4 bases, and 14 bases separated the two germline ends. From germline, CDR1 is MNHEY and CDR2 SVGAGI. The CDR3 covers 14 residues. The CDR3 loop reads CASSPPNRVTEAFF. As DNA, the CDR3 is TGTGCCAGCAGTCCCCCCAACCGGGTCACTGAAGCTTTCTTT.

The chain uses TRBV11-2 and TRBJ2-3, with D unresolved. The ends were cut back, 2 bases at V and 0 bases at J, with 9 bases in the middle. The CDR3 spans 15 residues. Germline CDR1 is SGHAT and CDR2 is FQNNGV. For the CDR3, the DNA is TGTGCCAGCAGCTTATTTATACTTAGCACAGATACGCAGTATTTT. Translation: CASSLFILSTDTQYF. The full variable domain, in which reference TRBV11-2 and TRBJ2-3 provide the parts outside the CDR3, is EAGVAQSPRYKIIEKRQSVAFWCNPISGHATLYWYQQILGQGPKLLIQFQNNGVVDDSQLPKDRFSAERLKGVDSTLKIQPAKLEDSAVYLCASSLFILSTDTQYFGPGTRLTVL.

The chain combines TRBV5-4 with TRBJ1-2; D may be TRBD1 (5 bases). Germline values: CDR1 SGHNT, CDR2 YYREEE (reference sequence). CDR3 size: 13 residues. V lost 5 bases to trimming and J lost 7 bases, with 15 bases between them. CDR3 coding DNA: TGTGCCAGCAGTACGGGAGGGGAGGGTGGCTACACCTTC. Protein: CASSTGGEGGYTF.

The V and J genes are TRBV20-1 and TRBJ1-1; TRBD1 aligns across 8 bases. CDR1 and CDR2 from the germline V gene are DFQATT and SNEGSKA (reference sequence). The length of the CDR3 is 14 residues. The ends lost 3 bases at V and 5 bases at J; junction bases unmatched: 8. The CDR3 spells CSASWNRGRTEAFF. The CDR3 DNA is TGCAGTGCTAGTTGGAACAGGGGGAGGACTGAAGCTTTCTTT.

This chain uses TRBV11-3 with TRBJ1-1; 9 positions agree with TRBD1. Per the germline V gene, CDR1 is SGHNT and CDR2 is YENEEA. The CDR3 is made up of 15 amino acids. Trimming took 6 bases from V and 2 from J; bases not matched to a gene: 7. The CDR3 coding sequence is TGTGCCAGCAGTCGGACAGGGGCGGGAAACACTGAAGCTTTCTTT. Translation gives CASSRTGAGNTEAFF.

The J gene is TRBJ2-7, the V gene TRBV5-4, with TRBD2 matching over 9 bases. The CDR3 is made up of 13 amino acids. The junction had 7 bases not matched to a gene; V was cut back by 10 bases and J by 2 bases. Germline V gene lookup returns CDR1 SGHNT and CDR2 YYREEE (reference sequence). The CDR3 sequence: CAGSSGVAYEQYF. The CDR3 DNA reads TGTGCCGGGTCTAGCGGGGTCGCCTACGAGCAGTACTTC.